This T cell receptor beta chain was recorded in a study of identical twins. Trimming took off 2 bases at V and 5 bases at J, with 9 bases between the two ends. This CDR3 is 13 amino acids long. TCRdb fed the 5' RACE reads into MiXCR, producing one record per CDR3 protein. Of about 520,000 distinct CDR3 sequences listed, roughly 21% are singletons. These records were also assigned to another study, of T cells expressing NK-cell markers.

Sample: CD4+ T cells sorted from blood. J is TRBJ2-5 and V is TRBV12-3 or TRBV12-4; D not resolved. This clonotype was obtained from a woman under 30 in good health. CDR3 in amino acids: CASSLNTWETQYF. The CDR3 DNA follows: TGTGCCAGCAGTTTAAATACGTGGGAGACCCAGTACTTC.